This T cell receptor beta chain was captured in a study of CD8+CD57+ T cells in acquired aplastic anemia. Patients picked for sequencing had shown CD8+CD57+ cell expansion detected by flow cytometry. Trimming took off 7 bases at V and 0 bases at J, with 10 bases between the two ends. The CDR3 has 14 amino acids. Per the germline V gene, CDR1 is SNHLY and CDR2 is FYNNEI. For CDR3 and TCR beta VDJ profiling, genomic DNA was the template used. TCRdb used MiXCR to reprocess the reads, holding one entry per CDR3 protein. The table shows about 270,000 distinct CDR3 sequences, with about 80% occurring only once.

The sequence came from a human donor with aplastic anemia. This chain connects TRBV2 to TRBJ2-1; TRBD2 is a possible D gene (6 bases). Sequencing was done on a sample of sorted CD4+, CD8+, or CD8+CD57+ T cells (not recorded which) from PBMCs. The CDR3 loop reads CASTMDYSYNEQFF. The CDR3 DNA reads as TGTGCCAGCACTATGGACTACTCCTACAATGAGCAGTTCTTC.